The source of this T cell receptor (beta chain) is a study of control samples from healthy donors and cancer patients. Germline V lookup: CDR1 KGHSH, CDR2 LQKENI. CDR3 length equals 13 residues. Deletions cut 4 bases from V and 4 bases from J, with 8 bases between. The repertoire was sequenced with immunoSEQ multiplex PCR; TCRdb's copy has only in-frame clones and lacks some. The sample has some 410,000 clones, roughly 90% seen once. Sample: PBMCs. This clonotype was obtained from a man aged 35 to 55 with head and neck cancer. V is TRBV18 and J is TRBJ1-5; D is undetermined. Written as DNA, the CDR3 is TGTGCCAGCTCACTACGAGAAAATCAGCCCCAGCATTTT. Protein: CASSLRENQPQHF.